The clone carrying this T cell receptor beta chain was counted a single time. This CDR3 has 13 amino acids. CDR1 is SEHNR, CDR2 FQNEAQ, per germline (reference sequence). The study ran its PCR with 60 Vbeta and 13 Jbeta primers. Some clones are missing from TCRdb's copy, which holds only in-frame ones; the method was immunoSEQ multiplex PCR. This table holds 150,000 or so clones, 65% to 85% found once. The data derive from a study of cytomegalovirus exposure and HLA in healthy donors. This clonotype originated in a woman aged 45 to 65 in good health and CMV-seropositive. The chain links TRBV7-9 to TRBJ2-5, with a tentative D call TRBD1 (6 bases). The DNA end lines up better with TRBJ2-7; the J call may be wrong. Sequenced material: PBMCs. DNA of the CDR3: TGTGCCAGCAGCTCCCGTCAGGGGCGCGAGCAGTACTTC. Protein: CASSSRQGREQYF.